A single sample gave rise to the 3 T cell receptor beta chains below, sequenced in a study of PD-1 blockade in classical Hodgkin lymphoma (dated by TCRdb to about 2020). The method was the immunoSEQ multiplex PCR assay. What TCRdb holds here is the immuneACCESS table cut down to in-frame rearrangements. Part of the clones is not present; checked against another copy, under half of the missing clones reflect an unresolved V gene, and the others are unexplained. The sample table holds nearly 20,000 clones, of which approximately 80% were seen once. 40% of the sample is in the top ten clones. The time point label here, explained by the study, means: cycle 4 day 1 (C4D1), after more than five weeks of nivolumab. Relapse after autologous stem cell transplantation had occurred in all trial patients, and cohorts A, B and C were distinguished by prior brentuximab vedotin exposure. The specimen comprised peripheral blood mononuclear cells (PBMCs), sampled before the fourth cycle of nivolumab. Receptors originate from a human donor with classical Hodgkin lymphoma.

CDR3 residues: CASGLAGAEQYF. CDR3 sequence (DNA): TGTGCCAGCGGTCTAGCGGGAGCCGAGCAGTACTTC. The chain recombines TRBV9 with TRBJ2-7; 10 bases agree with TRBD2. The CDR3 has 12 residues. The germline V gene encodes CDR1 SGDLS and CDR2 YYNGEE. Germline trimming cut 7 bases from V and 6 bases from J; bases unmatched to any gene: 4.

V gene TRBV19 combines with J gene TRBJ2-7, with a possible D match to TRBD2 (5 bases). Trimming cost V 3 bases and J 6 bases, with 9 bases left between them. The CDR3 sequence is 12 residues long. Germline V gene sequence: CDR1 LNHDA, CDR2 SQIVND (reference sequence). In DNA, the CDR3 is TGTGCCAGTAGTATGGACTTATCCGAGCAGTACTTC. This translates into CASSMDLSEQYF.

The rearrangement joins TRBV6-1 to TRBJ1-1; D is perhaps TRBD1 (5 bases). CDR3 length: 14 residues. Germline V gene lookup returns CDR1 MNHNS and CDR2 SASEGT. V was trimmed by 4 bases and J by 3 bases, leaving 12 bases between them. The CDR3 DNA sequence: TGTGCCAGCAGTGTACTTCAGGGTGACACTGAAGCTTTCTTT. Translating gives CASSVLQGDTEAFF.